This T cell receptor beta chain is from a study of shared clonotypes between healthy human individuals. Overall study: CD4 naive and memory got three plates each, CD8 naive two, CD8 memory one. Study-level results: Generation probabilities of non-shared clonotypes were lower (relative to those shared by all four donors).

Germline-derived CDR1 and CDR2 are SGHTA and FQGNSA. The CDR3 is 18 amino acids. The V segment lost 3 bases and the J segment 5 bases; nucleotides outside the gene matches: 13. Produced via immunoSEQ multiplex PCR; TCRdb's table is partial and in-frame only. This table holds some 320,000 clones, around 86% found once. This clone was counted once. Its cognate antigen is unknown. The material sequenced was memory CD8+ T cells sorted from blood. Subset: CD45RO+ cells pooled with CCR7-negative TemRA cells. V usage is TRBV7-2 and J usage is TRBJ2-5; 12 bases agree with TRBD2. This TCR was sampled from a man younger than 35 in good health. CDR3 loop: CASSFWRTSGEIGETQYF. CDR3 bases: TGTGCCAGCAGCTTTTGGCGGACTAGCGGGGAAATTGGGGAGACCCAGTACTTC.